This is a list of T cell receptor beta chains from one sample in a study of T cells in Graves' hyperthyroidism and ophthalmopathy. Using its own MiXCR run on the multiplex PCR reads, TCRdb lists one record per CDR3 protein. The sample carries some 600,000 distinct CDR3 sequences, over 11% recorded once. The sequenced sample was blood. The receptors come from a woman aged 30 to 39 with Graves' hyperthyroidism that later progressed to Graves' ophthalmopathy. Both conserved end residues are part of each CDR3. The D gene is left open where the match is weak. The size entry is marked missing in some rows and otherwise reads once, few, many or a size class.

abundance,len,j_gene,v_gene,d_gene,CDR3aa,CDR3nt
many,15,TRBJ2-1,TRBV6-1,TRBD1,CASSPPGQVDNEQFF,TGTGCCAGCAGCCCACCGGGACAGGTGGACAATGAGCAGTTCTTC
few,18,TRBJ2-3,TRBV5-4,TRBD2,CASSPGLAGVSVSDTQYF,TGTGCCAGCAGCCCCGGACTAGCGGGAGTATCGGTTTCAGATACGCAGTATTTT
many,14,TRBJ1-2,TRBV5-6,TRBD1,CASSRRQGYDGYTF,TGTGCCAGCAGCAGAAGACAGGGATACGATGGCTACACCTTC
many,14,TRBJ1-1,TRBV30,-,CAWRPSGRNTEAFF,TGTGCCTGGAGACCCTCAGGTCGGAACACTGAAGCTTTCTTT
few,10,TRBJ1-2,TRBV5-1,-,CASSISRRTF,TGCGCCAGCAGCATAAGCAGGAGGACCTTC
-,15,TRBJ1-6,TRBV19,-,CASTPSSRVGSPLHF,TGTGCCAGTACCCCTTCTTCCAGGGTGGGATCACCCCTCCACTTT
few,15,TRBJ2-7,TRBV29-1,-,CSVLGEGDRNYEQYF,TGCAGCGTTTTAGGGGAAGGAGACAGGAACTACGAGCAGTACTTC
many,13,TRBJ1-2,TRBV7-2,-,CASSSPVDYGYTF,TGTGCCAGCAGCTCACCAGTGGACTATGGCTACACCTTC
many,15,TRBJ2-7,TRBV7-2,-,CASTRTTSYSYEQYF,TGTGCCAGCACCCGAACCACTAGCTACTCCTACGAGCAGTACTTC
many,12,TRBJ1-2,TRBV28,-,CATSLGDYGYTF,TGTGCCACCTCGCTGGGGGACTATGGCTACACCTTC
many,13,TRBJ1-1,TRBV20-1,-,CSAREVSNTEAFF,TGCAGTGCTAGGGAAGTGTCGAACACTGAAGCTTTCTTT
many,16,TRBJ2-7,TRBV29-1,-,CSVERARAGSSFEQYF,TGCAGCGTTGAGAGGGCTAGGGCAGGATCTAGCTTCGAGCAGTACTTC
-,17,TRBJ2-5,TRBV27,TRBD1,CASGDRGLFLHGDTQYF,TGTGCCAGCGGAGACAGGGGGCTTTTCTTGCACGGGGACACCCAGTACTTC
few,13,TRBJ1-1,TRBV19,TRBD1,CASSNRGETEAFF,TGTGCCAGTAGTAACAGGGGGGAGACTGAAGCTTTCTTT
many,14,TRBJ2-5,TRBV30,TRBD2,CAWSATSGRETQYF,TGTGCCTGGAGTGCCACTAGCGGGAGAGAGACCCAGTACTTC
-,12,TRBJ1-2,TRBV20-1,-,CSARVPNYGHTF,TGCAGTGCTAGGGTCCCTAACTATGGCCACACCTTC
-,14,TRBJ1-5,TRBV6-2/TRBV6-3,TRBD1,CASRDRGLDQPQHF,TGTGCCAGCAGGGACAGGGGGCTCGATCAGCCCCAGCATTTT
many,16,TRBJ2-2,TRBV7-2,-,CASSATGTPNTGELFF,TGTGCCAGCAGCGCTACCGGGACACCTAACACCGGGGAGCTGTTTTTT
many,15,TRBJ1-5,TRBV12-3/TRBV12-4,-,CASSLAGAGNQPQHF,TGTGCCAGCAGTTTAGCGGGGGCGGGGAATCAGCCCCAGCATTTT
-,11,TRBJ2-1,TRBV27,-,CACSLYNEQFF,TGTGCCTGCAGTCTCTACAATGAGCAGTTCTTC
many,16,TRBJ2-3,TRBV7-6,TRBD2,CASRASAGGSTDTQYF,TGTGCCAGCAGGGCGTCAGCGGGAGGGAGCACAGATACGCAGTATTTT
-,14,TRBJ2-1,TRBV19,-,CASSSGEDYNEQFF,TGTGCCAGTAGTTCAGGGGAGGATTACAATGAGCAGTTCTTC
many,16,TRBJ1-5,TRBV7-2,-,CASSSVGGGSNQPQHF,TGTGCCAGCAGCTCCGTTGGGGGGGGGAGCAATCAGCCCCAGCATTTT
few,16,TRBJ2-3,TRBV12-3/TRBV12-4,-,CASSFLVLTHTDTQYF,TGTGCCAGCAGTTTTCTCGTCCTGACCCACACAGATACGCAGTATTTT
few,17,TRBJ2-4,TRBV6-2/TRBV6-3,TRBD1,CASSYLTRGLAKNIQYF,TGTGCCAGCAGTTACCTAACCAGGGGGCTGGCCAAAAACATTCAGTACTTC
once,13,TRBJ1-1,TRBV18,-,CASSPREQPEALF,TGTGCCAGCTCACCAAGAGAACAGCCTGAAGCTCTCTTT
many,15,TRBJ2-3,TRBV9,TRBD2,CASSVQGLEVDTQYF,TGTGCCAGCAGCGTTCAGGGACTAGAGGTAGATACGCAGTATTTT
few,15,TRBJ1-3,TRBV7-3,TRBD1,CASSVGTGPGNTIYF,TGTGCCAGCAGCGTAGGGACAGGCCCTGGAAACACCATATATTTT
many,15,TRBJ1-2,TRBV10-3,-,CATNQGQTVDYGYTF,TGTGCCACCAATCAGGGACAAACAGTAGACTATGGCTACACCTTC
few,13,TRBJ2-7,TRBV3-1,-,CASSQQGYHEQYF,TGTGCCAGCAGCCAACAGGGGTACCACGAGCAGTACTTC
many,15,TRBJ2-1,TRBV11-1,-,CASSFLLTGYNEQFF,TGTGCCAGCAGCTTCCTCTTAACAGGTTACAATGAGCAGTTCTTC
many,14,TRBJ2-7,TRBV20-1,TRBD2,CSADSGRVLHEQYF,TGCAGTGCCGATAGCGGGAGGGTTCTCCACGAGCAGTACTTC
many,20,TRBJ2-1,TRBV7-9,-,CASSRGSGTSPQIPYNEQFF,TGTGCCAGCAGCCGCGGATCAGGTACTAGCCCTCAGATCCCCTACAATGAGCAGTTCTTC
many,14,TRBJ1-2,TRBV28,-,CASSLPATGSGYTF,TGTGCCAGCAGTTTACCCGCAACAGGGTCCGGCTACACCTTC
many,18,TRBJ2-7,TRBV19,TRBD2,CASSIRYPGERESYEQYF,TGTGCCAGTAGTATCCGCTACCCCGGGGAGCGGGAGTCCTACGAGCAGTACTTC
many,14,TRBJ2-6,TRBV5-1,-,CASSLAAGANVLTF,TGCGCCAGCAGCTTGGCCGCCGGGGCCAACGTCCTGACTTTC
many,12,TRBJ1-2,TRBV7-9,-,CASGAGEYGYTF,TGTGCCAGCGGGGCAGGGGAGTATGGCTACACCTTC
-,18,TRBJ2-3,TRBV28,TRBD2,CASSLGLAATPSTDTQYF,TGTGCCAGCAGTTTGGGACTAGCGGCCACCCCTAGCACAGATACGCAGTATTTT
many,15,TRBJ2-4,TRBV11-3,TRBD1,CASSFWTGDQNIQYF,TGTGCCAGCAGCTTTTGGACAGGGGACCAAAACATTCAGTACTTC
many,13,TRBJ2-1,TRBV27,-,CASSKGLYNEQFF,TGTGCCAGCAGCAAAGGGTTGTACAATGAGCAGTTCTTC
many,14,TRBJ1-1,TRBV20-1,TRBD1,CSARLGQGTGEAFF,TGCAGTGCTAGATTGGGACAGGGGACAGGTGAAGCTTTCTTT
many,14,TRBJ1-1,TRBV11-2,-,CASSFGVRGPEAFF,TGTGCCAGCAGCTTTGGAGTCAGGGGACCTGAAGCTTTCTTT
many,19,TRBJ2-2,TRBV7-2,TRBD2,CASSLEPLSSGAYTGELFF,TGTGCCAGCAGCTTAGAACCTCTTAGTAGCGGGGCTTACACCGGGGAGCTGTTTTTT
few,17,TRBJ2-7,TRBV5-1,-,CASSLSKGGGSPYEQYF,TGCGCCAGCAGCCTCAGCAAAGGTGGGGGGAGTCCCTACGAGCAGTACTTC
-,15,TRBJ2-1,TRBV20-1,TRBD1,CSARDGTGPWGEQFF,TGCAGTGCTAGAGATGGGACAGGCCCCTGGGGTGAGCAGTTCTTC
many,16,TRBJ2-1,TRBV7-8,-,CASSLDGSGAYNEQFF,TGTGCCAGCAGCTTAGACGGGTCGGGAGCCTACAATGAGCAGTTCTTC
many,15,TRBJ2-7,TRBV28,-,CASSTPFRETYEQYF,TGTGCCAGCAGTACCCCGTTCAGGGAAACCTACGAGCAGTACTTC
many,15,TRBJ2-5,TRBV7-2,-,CASSLEPGPQETQYF,TGTGCCAGCAGCTTAGAACCTGGGCCCCAAGAGACCCAGTACTTC
many,17,TRBJ2-7,TRBV12-3/TRBV12-4,TRBD2,CASSLLRESQRIDEQYF,TGTGCCAGCAGTTTATTGCGGGAGAGTCAAAGAATAGACGAGCAGTACTTC
-,16,TRBJ2-7,TRBV28,TRBD2,CASSYSLAGSSYEQYF,TGTGCCAGCAGCTATAGCCTAGCGGGGAGCTCCTACGAGCAGTACTTC
-,15,TRBJ2-1,TRBV19,TRBD2,CASSTIAGSGDEQFF,TGTGCCAGTAGTACCATAGCGGGGAGCGGGGATGAGCAGTTCTTC
many,15,TRBJ1-2,TRBV20-1,-,CSARSAGFGGDGYTF,TGCAGTGCTAGATCGGCGGGTTTCGGGGGCGATGGCTACACCTTC
-,14,TRBJ2-7,TRBV3-1,-,CASSQVGAQSEQYF,TGTGCCAGCAGCCAAGTTGGGGCTCAGTCCGAGCAGTACTTC
many,16,TRBJ1-5,TRBV28,TRBD1,CASRRPGTGNNQPQHF,TGTGCCAGCAGACGGCCCGGGACAGGAAACAATCAGCCCCAGCATTTT
many,15,TRBJ2-7,TRBV15,TRBD2,CATEKDRLGGNEQYF,TGTGCCACTGAAAAGGACCGACTGGGGGGGAACGAGCAGTACTTC
many,15,TRBJ2-5,TRBV7-6,TRBD2,CASSSPSGTRETQYF,TGTGCCAGCAGCTCACCTAGCGGGACGCGGGAGACCCAGTACTTC
-,15,TRBJ1-6,TRBV4-3,-,CASSQDHTVGSPLHF,TGCGCCAGCAGCCAAGATCATACAGTCGGATCACCCCTCCACTTT
few,13,TRBJ2-1,TRBV19,TRBD1,CATSDRGQNEQFF,TGTGCCACCTCGGACAGGGGGCAAAATGAGCAGTTCTTC
few,16,TRBJ1-2,TRBV7-9,-,CASITLPRGRGDGYTF,TGTGCCAGCATCACTCTACCGCGCGGCAGGGGTGATGGCTACACCTTC
many,15,TRBJ2-7,TRBV7-8,-,CASSLSRTTSYEQYF,TGTGCCAGCAGCTTATCACGGACCACCTCCTACGAGCAGTACTTC